The T cell receptor beta chain under discussion was sequenced for a study of cytomegalovirus exposure and HLA in healthy donors. Findings and limits, study-wide: Another analysis was done later, and it associated approximately 18,000 TCR beta sequences with HLA alleles at 0.05 false discovery rate. Researchers counted roughly 150 TCR beta chains as cytomegalovirus-associated.

The PCR ran on 60 Vbeta and 13 Jbeta primers. Clones were sequenced by immunoSEQ multiplex PCR, and TCRdb holds only the in-frame ones, with some missing. This sample has 180,000 or so clones, with 62% found just once. These donors counted as nominally healthy when sampled, but unrecorded immune exposures were likely. Concerning this clone itself: Its antigen remains unknown.

The germline CDR1 and CDR2 sequences are MNHNS and SASEGT. This CDR3 has 15 amino acids. Deletions cut 7 bases from V and 2 bases from J, with 14 bases between. What was sequenced was PBMCs. V is TRBV6-1 and J is TRBJ2-2; TRBD1 might be the D (6 bases). The sequence derives from a man aged 35-49 years in good health and CMV-seronegative. The CDR3 is CASNTRGTNTGELFF. The CDR3 DNA reads as TGTGCCAGCAATACTAGGGGGACAAACACCGGGGAGCTGTTTTTT.